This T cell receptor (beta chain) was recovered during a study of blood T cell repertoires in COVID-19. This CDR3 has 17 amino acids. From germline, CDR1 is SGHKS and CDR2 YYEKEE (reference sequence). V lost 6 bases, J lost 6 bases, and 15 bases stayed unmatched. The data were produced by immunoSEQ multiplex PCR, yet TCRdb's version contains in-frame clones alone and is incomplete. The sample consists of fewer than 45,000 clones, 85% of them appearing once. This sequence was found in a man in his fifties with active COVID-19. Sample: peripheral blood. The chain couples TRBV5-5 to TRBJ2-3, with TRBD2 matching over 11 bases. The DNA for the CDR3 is TGTGCCAGCAATCCAAAGCGGCTTTTAGCGGGGGGGGATACGCAGTATTTT. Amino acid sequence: CASNPKRLLAGGDTQYF.